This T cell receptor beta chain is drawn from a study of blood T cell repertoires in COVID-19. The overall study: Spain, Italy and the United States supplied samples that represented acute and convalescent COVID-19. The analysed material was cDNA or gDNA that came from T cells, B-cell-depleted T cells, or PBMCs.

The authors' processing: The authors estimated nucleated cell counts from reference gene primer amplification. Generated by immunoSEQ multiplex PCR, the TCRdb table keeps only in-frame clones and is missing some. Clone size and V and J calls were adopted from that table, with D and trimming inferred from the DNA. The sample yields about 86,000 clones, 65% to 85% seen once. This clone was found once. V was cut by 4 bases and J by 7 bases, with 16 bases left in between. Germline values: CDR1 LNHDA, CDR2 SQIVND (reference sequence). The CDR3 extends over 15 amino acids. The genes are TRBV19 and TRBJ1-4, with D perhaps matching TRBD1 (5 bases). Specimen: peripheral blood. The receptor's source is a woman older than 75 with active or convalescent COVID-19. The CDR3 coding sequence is TGTGCCAGTAGTACGCGAACAGGAGTAACTGAAAAACTGTTTTTT. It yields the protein CASSTRTGVTEKLFF.